Below are 30 T cell receptor beta chains sequenced from a single sample in a study of control samples from healthy donors and cancer patients. Libraries were prepared by immunoSEQ multiplex PCR; TCRdb keeps only in-frame clonotypes and omits some of them. The sample has roughly 100,000 clones; about 86% are singletons. Sequenced input: blood. Receptors originate from a man aged 25-45 years in good health.

The chain joins TRBV10-3 to TRBJ1-1, with 9 bases aligning to TRBD1. Trimming at V came to 5 bases and at J to 1 base, leaving 5 bases not matched to a gene. The length of the CDR3 is 15 residues. Germline-derived CDR1 and CDR2 are ENHRY and SYGVKD. CDR3: CAISTGTGPNTEAFF. In DNA form, the CDR3 reads TGTGCCATCAGTACCGGGACAGGGCCGAACACTGAAGCTTTCTTT.

V is TRBV28 and J is TRBJ2-5, with 7 bases that match TRBD2. Germline V gives CDR1 MDHEN, CDR2 SYDVKM. After removal of 2 bases from V and 0 bases from J, the junction contained 9 bases not matched to a gene. CDR3 length equals 17 residues. The CDR3 region has the DNA TGTGCCAGCAGTTTAAGGCTAGCGGAGATTTACCAAGAGACCCAGTACTTC. The encoded protein is CASSLRLAEIYQETQYF.

V is TRBV28 and J is TRBJ2-3, with 8 bases fitting TRBD2. The CDR3 totals 14 residues. CDR1 is MDHEN, CDR2 SYDVKM, per germline. V dropped 7 bases and J dropped 6; count of bases not matched to a gene: 9. The CDR3, as DNA: TGTGCCAGCAAGGAAACGGGGGGGGTGGATACGCAGTATTTT. Translated, it gives CASKETGGVDTQYF.

This clone is a singleton in its sample. V gene TRBV5-1 combines with J gene TRBJ1-1; 7 bases match TRBD1. Trimming removed 2 bases from V and 0 bases from J; junction bases left unmatched: 10. CDR3 size: 17 residues. Germline assignment: CDR1 SGHRS and CDR2 YFSETQ. The CDR3 coding sequence is TGCGCCAGCAGCTTCCAACCGGGACAGAGACTGAACACTGAAGCTTTCTTT. Translated: CASSFQPGQRLNTEAFF.

The chain combines TRBV30 with TRBJ1-2; the D is unclear. CDR3 length: 13 amino acids. Germline V CDR1 and CDR2: GTSNPN, SVGIG (reference sequence). V lost 0 bases, J lost 5 bases, and 10 bases lay in between. The chain's CDR3 is CAWSVPGRYGYTF. Here the CDR3 DNA reads TGTGCCTGGAGTGTACCGGGGAGATATGGCTACACCTTC.

The chain recombines TRBV6-5 with TRBJ1-2; TRBD1 aligns across 7 bases. Germline V lookup: CDR1 MNHEY, CDR2 SVGAGI. V lost 8 bases, J lost 4 bases, and 13 bases stayed unmatched. The CDR3 length is 15 residues. As DNA, the CDR3 is TGTGCCAGCTGTCAGATAACCAGGGGGGGCTATGGCTACACCTTC. This sequence encodes CASCQITRGGYGYTF.

CDR3 amino acids: CASSKGGVTQPQHF. In nucleotides, the CDR3 is TGTGCCAGCAGCAAAGGGGGGGTCACGCAGCCCCAGCATTTT. The chain recombines TRBV27 with TRBJ1-5; TRBD1 is a possible D gene (6 bases). The CDR3 loop spans 14 amino acids. The germline CDR1 and CDR2 sequences are MNHEY and SMNVEV (reference sequence). Trimming left V 6 bases short and J 7 bases short, with 16 bases between.

The table lists this clone with a count of one. This chain links TRBV21-1 with TRBJ2-2; TRBD1 was called by the table and not checked on the DNA. TRBV21-1 is classified as a pseudogene. This CDR3 contains 15 residues. Here the CDR3 DNA reads TGTGCCAGCAGCAATTTCACAGGGGGCACCGGGGAGCTGTTTTTT. Encoded protein: CASSNFTGGTGELFF.

The chain links TRBV11-3 to TRBJ1-1; 7 nucleotides line up with TRBD1. With 5 bases clipped from V and 7 bases from J, the junction kept 1 base outside the gene matches. CDR3 length: 11 amino acids. Per germline, CDR1 SGHNT and CDR2 YENEEA. The chain's CDR3 is CASSQGGEAFF. CDR3 sequence (DNA): TGTGCCAGCAGCCAGGGGGGTGAAGCTTTCTTT.

V usage is TRBV7-9 and J usage is TRBJ2-1; 13 bases align to TRBD2. Germline V gene lookup returns CDR1 SEHNR and CDR2 FQNEAQ (reference sequence). CDR3 length: 16 amino acids. V lost 3 bases and J lost 8; bases outside the gene matches: 7. The CDR3 here is CASSFHWTSGSDEQFF. The CDR3 DNA follows: TGTGCCAGCAGCTTTCATTGGACTAGCGGGAGCGATGAGCAGTTCTTC.

The rearrangement uses TRBV3-1 (or the pseudogene TRBV3-2) and TRBJ1-1; possible D gene TRBD1, 5 bases. Trimming took off 0 bases at V and 4 bases at J, with 12 bases between the two ends. Germline V gene lookup returns CDR1 LGHDT and CDR2 YNNKEL (reference sequence). This CDR3 is built from 15 residues. As DNA, the CDR3 is TGTGCCAGCAGCCAAGAGGGTGGGAGGGGCACTGAAGCTTTCTTT. This gives the protein CASSQEGGRGTEAFF.

J is TRBJ2-3 and V is TRBV11-2; 15 bases fit TRBD2. This CDR3 has 19 amino acids. V lost 5 bases to trimming and J lost 2 bases; unmatched junction nucleotides: 11. Per the germline V gene, CDR1 is SGHAT and CDR2 is FQNNGV. The CDR3 here is CASSGTSGRNVYFTDTQYF. For the CDR3, the DNA is TGTGCCAGCAGCGGGACTAGCGGGAGGAATGTCTACTTCACAGATACGCAGTATTTT.

A single count supports this clone. The chain has TRBV7-9 and TRBJ2-3, with 12 bases identical to TRBD2. CDR1 is SEHNR and CDR2 is FQNEAQ in the germline V gene (reference sequence). V lost 5 bases to trimming and J lost 2 bases; unmatched junction nucleotides: 8. The CDR3 loop spans 17 amino acids. The CDR3 region is CASSPIGLAGSTDTQYF. The CDR3 DNA reads TGTGCCAGCAGCCCAATCGGACTAGCGGGATCCACAGATACGCAGTATTTT.

The rearrangement joins TRBV2 to TRBJ2-7; D unclear. V was shortened by 6 bases and J by 7 bases, with 13 bases between the two germline ends. Germline-derived CDR1 and CDR2 are SNHLY and FYNNEI. The CDR3 is 12 amino acids. CDR3 sequence (DNA): TGTGCCAGCAGGGAAACCTCGAGGGAGCAGTACTTC. Amino acid sequence: CASRETSREQYF.

The rearrangement joins TRBV2 to TRBJ2-2, with D tentatively TRBD2 (6 bases). Trimming took off 8 bases at V and 0 bases at J, with 19 bases between the two ends. This CDR3 comprises 17 residues. Germline values: CDR1 SNHLY, CDR2 FYNNEI. The CDR3 nucleotides read TGTGCCAGCGGAGGGACGGTTACTGCTGCGAACACCGGGGAGCTGTTTTTT. It translates to CASGGTVTAANTGELFF.

V is TRBV6-4 and J is TRBJ2-5, with D tentatively TRBD1 or TRBD2 (5 bases each). The CDR3 is made up of 11 amino acids. Trimming took off 7 bases at V and 5 bases at J, with 8 bases between the two ends. Looked up from germline, CDR1 is MRHNA and CDR2 is SNTAGT. CDR3 DNA sequence: TGTGCCAGCAACGAGGGGGAGACCCAGTACTTC. This sequence encodes CASNEGETQYF.

J is TRBJ1-6 and V is TRBV7-9; 8 bases match TRBD1. The CDR3 contains 15 residues. The ends lost 4 bases at V and 7 bases at J; junction bases unmatched: 6. CDR1 and CDR2 (germline): SEHNR, FQNEAQ (reference sequence). The CDR3 is CASSSERQGNSPLHF. The CDR3, as DNA: TGTGCCAGCAGCTCCGAAAGACAGGGGAATTCACCCCTCCACTTT.

This chain links TRBV7-9 with TRBJ2-1, with D uncertain. This CDR3 contains 13 residues. The V end was cut by 0 bases, the J end by 6 bases, with 6 bases between. The germline CDR1 and CDR2 sequences are SEHNR and FQNEAQ (reference sequence). The CDR3 DNA reads TGTGCCAGCAGCTTAGCGGCAGCCAATGAGCAGTTCTTC. As protein: CASSLAAANEQFF.

CDR3 in DNA: TGTGCCATCAGTCAGGACGGCTCCTATAATTCACCCCTCCACTTT. Its protein product is CAISQDGSYNSPLHF. The rearrangement joins TRBV10-3 to TRBJ1-6; no clear D gene. Trimming shortened V by 5 bases and J by 0 bases, and 8 bases separated the two germline ends. The CDR3 is 15 amino acids. The V gene's germline CDR1 is ENHRY and CDR2 SYGVKD.

V usage is TRBV5-1 and J usage is TRBJ1-1, with a possible D match to TRBD1 (6 bases). Germline V gene data show CDR1 as SGHRS and CDR2 as YFSETQ. This CDR3 is built from 14 residues. With 1 base removed from V and 4 bases from J, the gap between germline ends came to 11 bases. As DNA, the CDR3 is TGCGCCAGCAGCTTGCCGGGGGCGAGCACTGAAGCTTTCTTT. Amino acids: CASSLPGASTEAFF.

The CDR3 spells CASSPRTGYTEAFF. The CDR3 DNA reads TGTGCCAGCAGCCCACGGACAGGGTACACTGAAGCTTTCTTT. The chain carries TRBV7-9 and TRBJ1-1, with 8 bases that match TRBD1. CDR1 is SEHNR and CDR2 is FQNEAQ in the germline V gene (reference sequence). With V trimmed by 5 bases and J by 3 bases, 5 bases remained unmatched. The CDR3 contains 14 residues. The full variable domain, completed using reference TRBV7-9 and TRBJ1-1, is DTGVSQNPRHKITKRGQNVTFRCDPISEHNRLYWYRQTLGQGPEFLTYFQNEAQLEKSRLLSDRFSAERPKGSFSTLEIQRTEQGDSAMYLCASSPRTGYTEAFFGQGTRLTVV.

The rearrangement links TRBV15 to TRBJ2-1; 11 bases fit TRBD2. Trimming took 3 bases from V and 4 from J; bases not matched to a gene: 5. The CDR3 consists of 16 residues. Germline CDR1 LNHNV, CDR2 YYDKDF (reference sequence). This CDR3 is CATSSTGTSGYNEQFF. Written as DNA, the CDR3 is TGTGCCACCAGCAGTACCGGGACTAGCGGTTACAATGAGCAGTTCTTC.

The chain uses TRBV19 and TRBJ1-5, with TRBD1 as a possible D gene (6 bases). Trimming took 8 bases from V and 0 from J, leaving 8 bases between them. Germline-derived CDR1 and CDR2 are LNHDA and SQIVND (reference sequence). This CDR3 is built from 13 residues. CDR3 coding DNA: TGTGCCAGTCGACAGGATAGCAATCAGCCCCAGCATTTT. Amino acids: CASRQDSNQPQHF.

The chain links TRBV25-1 to TRBJ2-7; D might be TRBD2 (6 bases). Per germline, CDR1 MGHDK and CDR2 SYGVNS. V lost 5 bases and J lost 4, with 15 bases in between. The CDR3 totals 14 residues. CDR3 bases: TGTGCCAGCAGTCCAACCGGGACTCGATACGAGCAGTACTTC. It codes for CASSPTGTRYEQYF.

The chain is built from TRBV6-2 or TRBV6-3 and TRBJ2-7, with D maybe TRBD1 (6 bases). The germline V gene encodes CDR1 MNHEY and CDR2 SVGEGT. V was trimmed by 6 bases and J by 6 bases, leaving 15 bases between them. The CDR3 has 13 residues. The CDR3 protein is CASSLNREGEQYF. The DNA of the CDR3 is TGTGCCAGCAGCCTAAACAGGGAAGGCGAGCAGTACTTC.

V gene TRBV4-2 combines with J gene TRBJ2-7, with 11 bases matching TRBD2. In germline, CDR1 is LGHNA, CDR2 YNFKEQ. Trimming took 1 base from V and 5 from J; bases not matched to a gene: 4. The CDR3 totals 15 residues. CDR3 loop: CASSQVSSGRNEQYF. CDR3 nucleotides: TGTGCCAGCAGCCAAGTGTCTAGCGGGAGGAACGAGCAGTACTTC.

J is TRBJ2-7 and V is TRBV5-4; TRBD1 matches at 9 bases. This CDR3 region has 13 residues. Germline CDR1 reads SGHNT; CDR2 reads YYREEE (reference sequence). The V segment lost 7 bases and the J segment 2 bases; nucleotides outside the gene matches: 4. CDR3 bases: TGTGCCAGCCCCAGACAGGGGGCCTACGAGCAGTACTTC. Amino acids: CASPRQGAYEQYF. Full variable domain (outside the CDR3, taken from reference TRBV5-4 and TRBJ2-7): ETGVTQSPTHLIKTRGQQVTLRCSSQSGHNTVSWYQQALGQGPQFIFQYYREEENGRGNFPPRFSGLQFPNYSSELNVNALELDDSALYLCASPRQGAYEQYFGPGTRLTVT.

This clone was detected only a few times. This chain links TRBV19 with TRBJ2-7; TRBD2 matches at 11 bases. Germline V CDR1 and CDR2: LNHDA, SQIVND (reference sequence). This CDR3 has 15 residues. Unmatched junction bases numbered 9, after V lost 4 bases and J lost 7 bases. For the CDR3, the DNA is TGTGCCAGTAGTAACGGACTAGCGGGTGCAGGGGAGCAGTACTTC. It encodes CASSNGLAGAGEQYF.

The chain employs TRBV30 and TRBJ2-7, with 7 bases matching TRBD1. In germline, CDR1 is GTSNPN, CDR2 SVGIG (reference sequence). The CDR3 length is 15 residues. Trimming cost V 0 bases and J 0 bases; bases outside gene matches: 5. The CDR3 spells CAWSVRGQYSYEQYF. CDR3 DNA: TGTGCCTGGAGTGTAAGGGGACAGTACTCCTACGAGCAGTACTTC.

V and J are TRBV7-3 and TRBJ2-3; D gene uncertain. The CDR3 is 14 residues long. In germline, CDR1 is SGHTA, CDR2 FQGTGA. Trimming shortened V by 5 bases and J by 0 bases, and 9 bases separated the two germline ends. In DNA form, the CDR3 reads TGTGCCAGCAGCCCCGCTTCTAGCACAGATACGCAGTATTTT. Protein sequence: CASSPASSTDTQYF.